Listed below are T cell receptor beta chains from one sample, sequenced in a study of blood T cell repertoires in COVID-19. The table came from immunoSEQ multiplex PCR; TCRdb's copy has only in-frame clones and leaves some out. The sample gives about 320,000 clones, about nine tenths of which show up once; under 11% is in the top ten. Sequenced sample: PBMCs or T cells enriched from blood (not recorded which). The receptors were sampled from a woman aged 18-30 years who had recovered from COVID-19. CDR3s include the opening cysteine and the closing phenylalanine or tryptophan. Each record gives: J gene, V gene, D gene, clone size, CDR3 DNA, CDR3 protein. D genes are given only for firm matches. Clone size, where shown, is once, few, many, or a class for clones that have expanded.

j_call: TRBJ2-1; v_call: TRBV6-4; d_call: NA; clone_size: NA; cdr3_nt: TGTGCCAGCAGTGAGGTACCCACTAGCCTAAACAATGAGCAGTTCTTC; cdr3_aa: CASSEVPTSLNNEQFF
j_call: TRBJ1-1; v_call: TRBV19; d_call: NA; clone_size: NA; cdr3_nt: TGTGCCAGTAGTATAGGCCTACACCCCCCGGGCACTGAAGCTTTCTTT; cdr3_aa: CASSIGLHPPGTEAFF
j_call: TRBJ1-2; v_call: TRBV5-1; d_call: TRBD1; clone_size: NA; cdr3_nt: TGCGCCAGCAGCCAATGGACAGGCCCCGATGGCTACACCTTC; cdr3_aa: CASSQWTGPDGYTF
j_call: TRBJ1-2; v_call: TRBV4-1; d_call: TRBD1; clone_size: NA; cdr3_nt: TGCGCCAGCAGCCAATTATCGGCAGGGGGAAAGGATGGCTACACCTTC; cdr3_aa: CASSQLSAGGKDGYTF
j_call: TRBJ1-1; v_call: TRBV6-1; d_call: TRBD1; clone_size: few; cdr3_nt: TGTGCCAGCAGTGACGAGGGACAGTCAGCTGAAGCTTTCTTT; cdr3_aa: CASSDEGQSAEAFF
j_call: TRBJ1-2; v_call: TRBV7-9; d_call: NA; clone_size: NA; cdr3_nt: TGTGCCAGCAGCTTAGCGGCGGCAGGGGAGGGCTACACCTTC; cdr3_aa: CASSLAAAGEGYTF
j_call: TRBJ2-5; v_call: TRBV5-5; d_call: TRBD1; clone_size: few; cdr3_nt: TGTGCCAGCAGCGTACCGGGACAGGGTTTAGAGACCCAGTACTTC; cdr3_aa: CASSVPGQGLETQYF
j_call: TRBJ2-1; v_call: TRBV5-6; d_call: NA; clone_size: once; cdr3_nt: TGTGCCAGCAGCTTGGATACGACTTACTACAATGAGCAGTTCTTC; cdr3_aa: CASSLDTTYYNEQFF
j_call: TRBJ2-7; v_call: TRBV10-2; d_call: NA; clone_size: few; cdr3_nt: TGCGCCAGCATGTTCGCCGGGGCCTACGAGCAGTACTTC; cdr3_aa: CASMFAGAYEQYF
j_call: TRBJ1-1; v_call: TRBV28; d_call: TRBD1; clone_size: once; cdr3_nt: TGTGCCAGCAGTTTTGTCCCAGCGGGACAGGGGCCCAACAGGGAAGCTTTCTTT; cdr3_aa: CASSFVPAGQGPNREAFF
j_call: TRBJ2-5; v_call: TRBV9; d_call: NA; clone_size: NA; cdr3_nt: TGTGCCAGCAGCGTAGAAGAGGAGACCCAGTACTTC; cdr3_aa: CASSVEEETQYF
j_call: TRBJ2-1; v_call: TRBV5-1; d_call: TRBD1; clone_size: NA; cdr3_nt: TGCGCCAGCAGCGTAGGACAGGGGATCGGTGAGCAGTTCTTC; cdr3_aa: CASSVGQGIGEQFF
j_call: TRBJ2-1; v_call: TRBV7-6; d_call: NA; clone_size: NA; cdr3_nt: TGTGCCAGCAGCTTATCTCTCCGGGAGAGAAGCTACAATGAGCAGTTCTTC; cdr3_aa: CASSLSLRERSYNEQFF
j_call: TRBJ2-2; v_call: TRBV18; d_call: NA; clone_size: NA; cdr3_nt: TGTGCCAGCTCACCCGTCTTGAACACCGGGGAGCTGTTTTTT; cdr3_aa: CASSPVLNTGELFF
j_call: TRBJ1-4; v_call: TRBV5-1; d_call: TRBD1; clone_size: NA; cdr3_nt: TGCGCCAGCAGCCAAGGACAGGGCGAAAAACTGTTTTTT; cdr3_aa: CASSQGQGEKLFF
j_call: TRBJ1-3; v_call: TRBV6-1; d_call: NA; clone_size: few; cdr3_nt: TGTGCCAGCAGTGAAGGGGCAGGGGTGGACACCATATATTTT; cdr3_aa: CASSEGAGVDTIYF
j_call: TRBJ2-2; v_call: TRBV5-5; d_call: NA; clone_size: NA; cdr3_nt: TGTGCCAGCAGCTTGGACGCGCCATCCGGGGAGCTGTTTTTT; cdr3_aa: CASSLDAPSGELFF
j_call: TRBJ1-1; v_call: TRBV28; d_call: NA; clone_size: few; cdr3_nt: TGTGCCAGCAGTACGATACACGACCTACAGGGTTCGGGCACTGAAGCTTTCTTT; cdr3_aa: CASSTIHDLQGSGTEAFF
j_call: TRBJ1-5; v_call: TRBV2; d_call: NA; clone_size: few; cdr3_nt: TGTGCCAGCAGTGGTGGGACATCGTATAGCAATCAGCCCCAGCATTTT; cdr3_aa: CASSGGTSYSNQPQHF
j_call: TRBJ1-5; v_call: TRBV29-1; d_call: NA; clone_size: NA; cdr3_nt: TGCAGCGTTGGCACACGGGATCAGCCCCAGCATTTT; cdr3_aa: CSVGTRDQPQHF
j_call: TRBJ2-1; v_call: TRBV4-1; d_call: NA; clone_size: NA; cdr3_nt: TGCGCCAGCAGTTTCTTCGGAGGACACAATGAGCAGTTCTTC; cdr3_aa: CASSFFGGHNEQFF
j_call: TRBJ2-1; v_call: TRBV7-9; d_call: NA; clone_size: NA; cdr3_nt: TGTGCCAGCAGCGCGCTCACGAACTACAATGAGCAGTTCTTC; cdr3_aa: CASSALTNYNEQFF
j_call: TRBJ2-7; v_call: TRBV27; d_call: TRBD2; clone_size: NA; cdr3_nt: TGTGCCAGCAGTTCGATAGCGGGACAACACCCCGCATACGAGCAGTACTTC; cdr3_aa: CASSSIAGQHPAYEQYF
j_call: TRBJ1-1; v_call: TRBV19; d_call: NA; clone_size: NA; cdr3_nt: TGTGCCAGTAGTCCCGGGGGGGGGAACACTGAAGCTTTCTTT; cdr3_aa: CASSPGGGNTEAFF
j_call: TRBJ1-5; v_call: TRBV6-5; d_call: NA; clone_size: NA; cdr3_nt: TGTGCCAGCAGTTCGACAGGCTTTAATCAGCCCCAGCATTTT; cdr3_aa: CASSSTGFNQPQHF
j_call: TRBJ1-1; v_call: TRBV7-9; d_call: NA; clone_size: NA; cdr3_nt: TGTGCCAGTAGCTTCAGCCTCCAGGGCACTGAAGCTTTCTTT; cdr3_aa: CASSFSLQGTEAFF
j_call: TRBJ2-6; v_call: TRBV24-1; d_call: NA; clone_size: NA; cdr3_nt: TGTGCCACCAGTGATGGGGGCGGTGGGGCCAACGTCCTGACTTTC; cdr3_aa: CATSDGGGGANVLTF
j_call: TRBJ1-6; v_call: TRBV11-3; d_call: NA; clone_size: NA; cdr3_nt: TGTGCCAGCAGCTTAGATCAAAATTCACCCCTCCACTTT; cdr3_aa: CASSLDQNSPLHF
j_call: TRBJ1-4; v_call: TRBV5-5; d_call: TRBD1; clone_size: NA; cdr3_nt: TGTGCCAGCAGCGCAGGGGGCGCGGGCGAAAAACTGTTTTTT; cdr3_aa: CASSAGGAGEKLFF
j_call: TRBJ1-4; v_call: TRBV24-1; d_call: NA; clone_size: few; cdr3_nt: TGTGCCACCAGTGGGATTTCGTGGTACGGGAATGAAAAACTGTTTTTT; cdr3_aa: CATSGISWYGNEKLFF
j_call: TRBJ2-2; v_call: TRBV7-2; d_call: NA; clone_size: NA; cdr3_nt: TGTGCCAGCAGCCTGAGCGGGTTATCGGTTATCGGGGAGCTGTTTTTT; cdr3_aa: CASSLSGLSVIGELFF